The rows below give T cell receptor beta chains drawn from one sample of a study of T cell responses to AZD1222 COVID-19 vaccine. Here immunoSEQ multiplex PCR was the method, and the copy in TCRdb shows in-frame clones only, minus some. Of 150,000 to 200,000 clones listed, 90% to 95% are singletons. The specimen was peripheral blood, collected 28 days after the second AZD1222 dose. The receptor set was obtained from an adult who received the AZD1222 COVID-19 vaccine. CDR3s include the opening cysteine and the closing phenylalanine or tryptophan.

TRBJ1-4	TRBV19	CASSGLGQVKGEKLFF
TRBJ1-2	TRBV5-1	CASSFSGANYGYTF
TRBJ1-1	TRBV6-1	CASSEPGTEAFF
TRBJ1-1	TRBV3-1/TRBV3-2	CASSQEGDYLNTEAFF
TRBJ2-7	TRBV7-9	CASSSARYSYEQYF
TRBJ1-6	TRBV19	CASSTGGNSPLHF
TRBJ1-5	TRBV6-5	CASTQGAPLRQPQHF
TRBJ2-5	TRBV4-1	CASSSRGVMIETQYF
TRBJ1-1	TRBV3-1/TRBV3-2	CASSPGTVNTEAFF
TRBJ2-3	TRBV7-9	CASSSGQGDLDTQYF
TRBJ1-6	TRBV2	CASSYPRAGAFNSPLHF
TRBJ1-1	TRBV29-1	CSVKGWATEAFF
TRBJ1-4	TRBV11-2	CASSLSGGATNEKLFF
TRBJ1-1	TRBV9	CASSVRSQWDTEAFF
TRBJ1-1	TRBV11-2	CASSEYRQRTFF
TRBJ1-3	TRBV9	CASSPRQVFSGNTIYF
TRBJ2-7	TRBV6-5	CASSPDRTSYEQYF
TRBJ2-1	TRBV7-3	CASSLGLAGAYNEQFF
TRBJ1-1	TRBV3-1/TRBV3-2	CASSLRGRGTEAFF
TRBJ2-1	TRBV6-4	CASSVLAGGWNEQFF
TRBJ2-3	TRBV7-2	CASSPQTGGTDTQYF
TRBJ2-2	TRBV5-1	CASSLLSGGGDTGELFF